A single sample gave rise to the 4 T cell receptor beta chains below, sequenced in a study of read filtering for tumor transcriptome and immune sequencing. From 400 to 450 ng of RNA, a library with molecular barcoded alpha/delta and beta/gamma adaptors was made. TCRdb reprocessed the reads via MiXCR and lists one record per CDR3 protein. The sample includes approximately 6,100 distinct CDR3 sequences, 20% to 30% seen only once; the top ten take less than 60%. What was sequenced was a population of CD138-negative cells sorted from bone marrow. These receptors were taken from a donor at least 40 years old with multiple myeloma.

The chain couples TRBV20-1 to TRBJ2-7; D unclear. The CDR3 totals 12 residues. Germline V gene data show CDR1 as DFQATT and CDR2 as SNEGSKA (reference sequence). Trimming removed 1 base at V and 3 bases at J, with 7 bases between. CDR3 sequence reads: CSARVTGYEQYF. As DNA, the CDR3 is TGCAGTGCTAGAGTCACGGGCTACGAGCAGTACTTC.

This clonotype was detected ten times or more. The V and J genes are TRBV7-2 and TRBJ2-1; 13 bases align to TRBD2. The junction had 8 bases not matched to a gene; V was cut back by 4 bases and J by 8 bases. This CDR3 has 16 amino acids. Germline loops: CDR1 SGHTA, CDR2 FQGNSA. The CDR3 DNA is TGTGCCAGCAGCTCAGGACTAGCGGGAGTTTTTGATGAGCAGTTCTTC. It translates to CASSSGLAGVFDEQFF.

The rearrangement links TRBV14 to TRBJ1-1; weak D call: TRBD1 (6 bases). Per germline, CDR1 SGHDN and CDR2 FVKESK. V lost 2 bases and J lost 10, with 14 bases in between. This CDR3 comprises 13 residues. CDR3 amino acids: CASSQWGGGSAFF. The CDR3 DNA sequence: TGTGCCAGCAGCCAATGGGGGGGCGGGTCAGCTTTCTTT.

In this sample, this clonotype turned up a few times. This chain uses TRBV7-9 with TRBJ1-1; D perhaps matches TRBD1 (6 bases). The V end was cut by 0 bases, the J end by 4 bases, with 12 bases between. The CDR3 runs to 15 residues. The germline CDR1 and CDR2 sequences are SEHNR and FQNEAQ (reference sequence). CDR3 loop: CASSLAETGLTEAFF. The CDR3 DNA is TGTGCCAGCAGCTTAGCAGAGACAGGCCTCACTGAAGCTTTCTTT.